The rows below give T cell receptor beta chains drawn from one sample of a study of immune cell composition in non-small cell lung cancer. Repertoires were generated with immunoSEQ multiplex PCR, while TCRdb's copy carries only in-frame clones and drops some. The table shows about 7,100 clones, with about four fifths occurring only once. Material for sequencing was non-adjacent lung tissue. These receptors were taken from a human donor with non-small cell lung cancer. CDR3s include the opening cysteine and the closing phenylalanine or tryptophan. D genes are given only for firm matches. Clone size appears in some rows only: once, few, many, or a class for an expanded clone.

CDR3 DNA: TGTGCCAGCAGCCAAGAAGGCCATCCGAACACTGAAGCTTTCTTT
CDR3 protein: CASSQEGHPNTEAFF
clone size: .
D gene: .
V gene: TRBV4-2
J gene: TRBJ1-1

CDR3 DNA: TGTGCCAGTAGTTTCCAGACAGCGAACACTGAAGCTTTCTTT
CDR3 protein: CASSFQTANTEAFF
clone size: .
D gene: .
V gene: TRBV19
J gene: TRBJ1-1

CDR3 DNA: TGTGCCAGCAGCTACTTCGGGACAGATACGCAGTATTTT
CDR3 protein: CASSYFGTDTQYF
clone size: .
D gene: .
V gene: TRBV21-1
J gene: TRBJ2-3

CDR3 DNA: TGTGCCAGCAGCCCACCTATCTCGGACTATGGCTACACCTTC
CDR3 protein: CASSPPISDYGYTF
clone size: .
D gene: .
V gene: TRBV2
J gene: TRBJ1-2

CDR3 DNA: TGTGCCAGCAGCTCGGGACTAACCACCGGGGAGCTGTTTTTT
CDR3 protein: CASSSGLTTGELFF
clone size: .
D gene: TRBD2
V gene: TRBV5-3
J gene: TRBJ2-2

CDR3 DNA: TGTGCCAGCAGTGAGCCTAATCAGCCCCAGCATTTT
CDR3 protein: CASSEPNQPQHF
clone size: .
D gene: .
V gene: TRBV2
J gene: TRBJ1-5

CDR3 DNA: TGCGCCAGCAGCCCCCTAGAAAGGGACACCGGGGAGCTGTTTTTT
CDR3 protein: CASSPLERDTGELFF
clone size: few
D gene: .
V gene: TRBV4-3
J gene: TRBJ2-2

CDR3 DNA: TGTGCCAGCAGCTTAAACGGGGGCTACACCTTC
CDR3 protein: CASSLNGGYTF
clone size: .
D gene: .
V gene: TRBV11-2
J gene: TRBJ1-2

CDR3 DNA: TGTGCCAGTAGTATCCGACAGGGCGAGAACACTGAAGCTTTCTTT
CDR3 protein: CASSIRQGENTEAFF
clone size: .
D gene: TRBD1
V gene: TRBV19
J gene: TRBJ1-1

CDR3 DNA: TGTGCCAGCAGCGTCGGGTCCCCCGTTGGAGAGACCCAGTACTTC
CDR3 protein: CASSVGSPVGETQYF
clone size: .
D gene: .
V gene: TRBV11-3
J gene: TRBJ2-5

CDR3 DNA: TGTGCCAGCAGCCAAGATCGAAGGGTCACAGATACGCAGTATTTT
CDR3 protein: CASSQDRRVTDTQYF
clone size: .
D gene: .
V gene: TRBV4-2
J gene: TRBJ2-3

CDR3 DNA: TGTGCCAGCAGCTTAGGAGGCAGGGCCCCTAACACCGGGGAGCTGTTTTTT
CDR3 protein: CASSLGGRAPNTGELFF
clone size: .
D gene: .
V gene: TRBV7-9
J gene: TRBJ2-2

CDR3 DNA: TGTGCCAGCAGTGAGTGGACAGTCTCTGGAAACACCATATATTTT
CDR3 protein: CASSEWTVSGNTIYF
clone size: .
D gene: .
V gene: TRBV2
J gene: TRBJ1-3

CDR3 DNA: TGCAGCATCCTAGGAGTTCCCGGGGGAACTGAAGCTTTCTTT
CDR3 protein: CSILGVPGGTEAFF
clone size: .
D gene: .
V gene: TRBV29-1
J gene: TRBJ1-1

CDR3 DNA: TGCAGTGCTCAAAACTCCTACGAGCAGTACTTC
CDR3 protein: CSAQNSYEQYF
clone size: .
D gene: .
V gene: TRBV20-1
J gene: TRBJ2-7

CDR3 DNA: TGTGCAGGGGCTTCCCAAGAGACCCAGTACTTC
CDR3 protein: CAGASQETQYF
clone size: .
D gene: .
V gene: TRBV7-9
J gene: TRBJ2-5

CDR3 DNA: TGTGCCAGCGCAGTGGGTACTAACTATGGCTACACCTTC
CDR3 protein: CASAVGTNYGYTF
clone size: .
D gene: .
V gene: TRBV14
J gene: TRBJ1-2